The 20 T cell receptor beta chains presented below share a single source sample, sequenced in a study of T cell responses to AZD1222 COVID-19 vaccine. Measured with immunoSEQ multiplex PCR; TCRdb has only the in-frame clones, and not every one. The sample gives some 78,000 clones, about 80% of which show up once; 1.3% is in the top ten. The sample was peripheral blood, taken 28 days after the second AZD1222 dose. All receptors derive from an adult who received the AZD1222 COVID-19 vaccine.

The chain couples TRBV14 to TRBJ2-4, with a possible D match to TRBD2 (6 bases). This CDR3 spans 17 amino acids. V was cut by 0 bases and J by 5 bases, with 17 bases left in between. Germline lookup yields CDR1 SGHDN and CDR2 FVKESK. CDR3 protein: CASSQDSGHTCQNIQYF. DNA of the CDR3: TGTGCCAGCAGCCAAGACAGCGGGCATACCTGCCAAAACATTCAGTACTTC.

Of note for this clone: A read error may produce the germline difference seen at one junction end. V is TRBV7-7 and J is TRBJ2-2, with 11 bases fitting TRBD2. The germline CDR1 and CDR2 sequences are SSHAT and FNYEAQ (reference sequence). The CDR3 contains 15 residues. As DNA, the CDR3 is TGTGCTAGCAGCTTAACTAGCGGGAGCACCGGGGAGCTGTTTTTT. Amino acids: CASSLTSGSTGELFF.

This clone was observed a few times. This chain links TRBV18 with TRBJ2-5; D remains ambiguous. V was pared by 0 bases and J by 7 bases, with 12 bases between. The CDR3 has 14 amino acids. Germline loops: CDR1 KGHSH, CDR2 LQKENI. The CDR3 DNA reads as TGTGCCAGCTCACCACCGGTCCGTCTTGGGACCCAGTACTTC. Its protein is CASSPPVRLGTQYF.

In this sample, this clone turned up a few times. This chain uses TRBV19 with TRBJ1-4, with D possibly being TRBD1 (6 bases). V was trimmed by 9 bases and J by 2 bases, leaving 16 bases between them. The CDR3 loop spans 15 amino acids. The germline V gene encodes CDR1 LNHDA and CDR2 SQIVND (reference sequence). The CDR3 sequence is CARGQLGETNEKLFF. The CDR3 DNA reads TGTGCCAGAGGACAGTTAGGAGAGACTAATGAAAAACTGTTTTTT.

This clone occurred once. V and J are TRBV5-4 and TRBJ2-6; D gene unclear. This CDR3 has 15 residues. CDR1 SGHNT and CDR2 YYREEE come from the germline V gene (reference sequence). Deletions cut 0 bases from V and 1 base from J, with 5 bases between. The chain's CDR3 is CASSLATSGANVLTF. The CDR3 DNA reads as TGTGCCAGCAGCTTGGCGACTTCTGGGGCCAACGTCCTGACTTTC.

The rearrangement uses TRBV27 and TRBJ2-5; D uncertain. In germline, CDR1 is MNHEY, CDR2 SMNVEV (reference sequence). The CDR3 sequence is 14 residues long. Trimming removed 2 bases at V and 1 base at J, with 8 bases between. The CDR3 spells CASSLNPFQETQYF. The CDR3 nucleotides are TGTGCCAGCAGTTTAAACCCTTTCCAAGAGACCCAGTACTTC.

The genes are TRBV18 and TRBJ2-7; 8 bases fit TRBD2. There are 16 residues in the CDR3. CDR1 and CDR2 from the germline V gene are KGHSH and LQKENI. Trimming cost V 3 bases and J 0 bases; bases outside gene matches: 7. In DNA, the CDR3 is TGTGCCAGCTCACCCAGGAGCGGGAGCAGCTCCTACGAGCAGTACTTC. Its translation is CASSPRSGSSSYEQYF.

This chain uses TRBV29-1 with TRBJ1-1; 8 nucleotides agree with TRBD1. The J segment lost 3 bases and the V segment lost 6 bases, leaving 15 bases of the junction unmatched. The CDR3 extends over 16 amino acids. Germline CDR1 and CDR2: SQVTM and ANQGSEA. CDR3 DNA: TGCAGCGTCCGCAACCCCCAGGGGGCTTGGGACACTGAAGCTTTCTTT. Translated, it gives CSVRNPQGAWDTEAFF.

The chain is built from TRBV28 and TRBJ1-4, with D possibly TRBD1 on 5 matching bases. Germline V lookup: CDR1 MDHEN, CDR2 SYDVKM. CDR3 length equals 17 residues. The germline V and J ends were trimmed by 5 bases and 0 bases, with 16 bases remaining between them. The CDR3 sequence is CASSGPGDSATNEKLFF. Written as DNA, the CDR3 is TGTGCCAGCAGTGGCCCCGGGGACTCTGCAACTAATGAAAAACTGTTTTTT.

The J gene is TRBJ1-4, the V gene TRBV3-1 (or the pseudogene TRBV3-2), with D unresolved. CDR3 length: 12 amino acids. Trimming removed 1 base from V and 13 bases from J, with 10 bases in between. Germline V gives CDR1 LGHDT, CDR2 YNNKEL (reference sequence). This chain's CDR3 is CASSQAPRGLFF. The CDR3 bases are TGTGCCAGCAGCCAAGCCCCCCGTGGACTGTTTTTT.

The chain recombines TRBV7-2 with TRBJ1-4, with no clear D. Germline values: CDR1 SGHTA, CDR2 FQGNSA. CDR3 size: 14 residues. V was shortened by 4 bases and J by 11 bases, with 17 bases between the two germline ends. The CDR3 region has the DNA TGTGCCAGCAGCTCCCGGGCCCAAGACCGGAAACTGTTTTTT. Translated, it gives CASSSRAQDRKLFF.

The chain has TRBV5-1 and TRBJ2-1; D call uncertain. From germline, CDR1 is SGHRS and CDR2 YFSETQ. Trimming took 4 bases from V and 1 from J, leaving 12 bases between them. The CDR3 runs 15 residues. CDR3 sequence (DNA): TGCGCCAGCAGCCCGGCGTCCGGGTCCTACAATGAGCAGTTCTTC. Translating gives CASSPASGSYNEQFF.

The chain combines TRBV27 with TRBJ1-2; D is undetermined. The length of the CDR3 is 13 residues. CDR1 is MNHEY, CDR2 SMNVEV, per germline (reference sequence). The germline V and J ends were trimmed by 6 bases and 1 base, with 9 bases remaining between them. The CDR3 protein is CASSPRFNYGYTF. The DNA for the CDR3 is TGTGCCAGCAGCCCCAGGTTTAACTATGGCTACACCTTC.

J is TRBJ2-7 and V is TRBV11-3, with D possibly being TRBD1 (6 bases). The CDR3 totals 15 residues. Trimming took off 5 bases at V and 5 bases at J, with 19 bases between the two ends. CDR1 SGHNT and CDR2 YENEEA come from the germline V gene. The CDR3 bases are TGTGCCAGCAGCATCCTTCCGACAGGTATCGACGAGCAGTACTTC. This encodes CASSILPTGIDEQYF.

The chain carries TRBV27 and TRBJ2-1; D is undetermined. The CDR3 is 14 residues long. Trimming took 3 bases from V and 4 from J, leaving 10 bases between them. CDR1 and CDR2 from the germline V gene are MNHEY and SMNVEV (reference sequence). The CDR3 sequence: CASSFAIGYNEQFF. In nucleotides, the CDR3 is TGTGCCAGCAGTTTCGCGATAGGTTACAATGAGCAGTTCTTC.

This clone was seen once. The rearrangement links TRBV21-1 to TRBJ1-5. TRBV21-1 is annotated as a pseudogene. The CDR3 sequence is 14 residues long. CDR3: CASSQGRGGQPQHF. As DNA, the CDR3 is TGTGCCAGCAGCCAGGGGAGGGGCGGGCAGCCCCAGCATTTT.

This clone was seen just once. The rearrangement uses TRBV18 and TRBJ2-3; the D gene is possibly TRBD1 (6 bases). V dropped 6 bases and J dropped 0 bases, with 13 bases sitting between them. The CDR3 is made up of 15 amino acids. From germline, CDR1 is KGHSH and CDR2 LQKENI. The CDR3 sequence: CASSPGTLSTDTQYF. In DNA, the CDR3 is TGTGCCAGCTCCCCCGGGACACTTAGCACAGATACGCAGTATTTT. Full variable domain (outside the CDR3, taken from reference TRBV18 and TRBJ2-3): NAGVMQNPRHLVRRRGQEARLRCSPMKGHSHVYWYRQLPEEGLKFMVYLQKENIIDESGMPKERFSAEFPKEGPSILRIQQVVRGDSAAYFCASSPGTLSTDTQYFGPGTRLTVL.

This clone was seen once. The chain has TRBV7-2 and TRBJ1-4; perhaps TRBD1 as D (5 bases). The CDR3 loop spans 16 amino acids. Germline V lookup: CDR1 SGHTA, CDR2 FQGNSA. Trimming pared 5 bases from V and 0 bases from J, leaving 13 bases between. The CDR3 here is CASSAYSGSTNEKLFF. For the CDR3, the DNA is TGTGCCAGCAGCGCCTACTCAGGGTCAACTAATGAAAAACTGTTTTTT.

The CDR3 loop reads CASSGQGNYGYTF. Written as DNA, the CDR3 is TGCGCCAGCAGTGGACAGGGGAACTATGGCTACACCTTC. This rearrangement joins TRBV23-1 to TRBJ1-2, with 9 positions matching TRBD1. TRBV23-1 has ORF status, its function being uncertain. This CDR3 comprises 13 residues. With V trimmed by 5 bases and J by 2 bases, 0 bases remained unmatched.

This chain connects TRBV7-9 to TRBJ2-1; 11 bases fit TRBD2. Germline loops: CDR1 SEHNR, CDR2 FQNEAQ (reference sequence). The trim removed 3 bases at V and 9 bases at J, leaving 7 bases unmatched. This CDR3 region has 15 residues. The chain's CDR3 is CASSFRGTSGGEQFF. CDR3 sequence (DNA): TGTGCCAGCAGCTTCCGGGGGACTAGCGGAGGTGAGCAGTTCTTC.